The 20 T cell receptor beta chains presented below share a single source sample, sequenced in a study of shared clonotypes between healthy human individuals (TCRdb year 2020). For the CD8 naive samples, CD45RO-negative cells were positively selected for CCR7, yielding a CD45RA+CCR7+ population from which TemRA cells were excluded. Library preparation used the immunoSEQ multiplex PCR assay. Entries here come from immuneACCESS through TCRdb and include only in-frame sequences with V and J called. Some clones fail to appear in such tables; in the studies checked, an unresolved V gene covers under half of the shortfall, and the cause of the remainder is unknown. The sample yields around 600,000 clones; roughly 98% were counted once. Around 0.3% of the sample is taken by the ten largest. The sequencing sample was made of naive CD8+ T cells sorted from blood. The intended sense of this specimen's cell subset or site label: CD45RA+CCR7+. All receptors derive from a man in his thirties or forties in good health.

The J gene is TRBJ1-3, the V gene TRBV6-1; D is undetermined. CDR1 is MNHNS and CDR2 is SASEGT in the germline V gene. Trimming took off 6 bases at V and 2 bases at J, with 8 bases between the two ends. This CDR3 is built from 13 residues. The CDR3 spells CASRMMTGNTIYF. Written as DNA, the CDR3 is TGTGCCAGCAGGATGATGACTGGAAACACCATATATTTT.

The V gene is TRBV11-2, the J gene TRBJ1-2, with 9 positions matching TRBD1. This CDR3 has 18 amino acids. V was pared by 4 bases and J by 4 bases, with 16 bases of the junction left unmatched. Germline-derived CDR1 and CDR2 are SGHAT and FQNNGV. This CDR3 is CASSSIKKDRGGGYGYTF. The CDR3, as DNA: TGTGCCAGCAGCTCTATTAAGAAGGACAGGGGAGGAGGCTATGGCTACACCTTC.

The V and J genes are TRBV14 and TRBJ2-2, with D perhaps TRBD1 (6 bases). Trimming stripped 3 bases from V and 2 bases from J, with 16 bases between. Germline CDR1 SGHDN, CDR2 FVKESK. CDR3 length equals 17 residues. The CDR3 DNA reads TGTGCCAGCAGCCACGTACCGGGACAACCAAACACCGGGGAGCTGTTTTTT. It is translated as CASSHVPGQPNTGELFF.

The V and J genes are TRBV9 and TRBJ2-1; D is undetermined. Germline V gene sequence: CDR1 SGDLS, CDR2 YYNGEE. Trimming pared 0 bases from V and 6 bases from J, leaving 13 bases between. CDR3 length: 15 residues. The CDR3 DNA reads as TGTGCCAGCAGCGTAGGGAGTTATTCCCGCAATGAGCAGTTCTTC. Translating it yields CASSVGSYSRNEQFF.

This rearrangement joins TRBV27 to TRBJ2-1; TRBD1 agrees at 11 bases. Germline V lookup: CDR1 MNHEY, CDR2 SMNVEV (reference sequence). This CDR3 has 17 residues. The V and J ends lost 3 bases and 13 bases, in that order; junction bases with no gene match: 17. The CDR3 sequence is CASSFSRGQGDSTPQFF. CDR3 in DNA: TGTGCCAGCAGTTTCTCCCGGGGACAGGGGGATTCAACTCCACAGTTCTTC.

The gene calls are TRBV9 and TRBJ2-1, with D uncertain. The CDR3 has 11 residues. Germline-derived CDR1 and CDR2 are SGDLS and YYNGEE. V was trimmed by 3 bases and J by 8 bases, leaving 6 bases between them. CDR3 protein: CASSAAYEQFF. The CDR3, as DNA: TGTGCCAGCAGCGCAGCTTATGAGCAGTTCTTC.

V is TRBV28 and J is TRBJ2-1, with 10 bases identical to TRBD2. Trimming removed 6 bases from V and 4 bases from J; junction bases left unmatched: 3. The CDR3 runs to 14 residues. CDR1 MDHEN and CDR2 SYDVKM come from the germline V gene. The CDR3 nucleotides read TGTGCCAGCAGAACTAGCGGGATATACAATGAGCAGTTCTTC. It translates to CASRTSGIYNEQFF.

This rearrangement joins TRBV18 to TRBJ2-7; TRBD1 matches at 9 bases. Germline values: CDR1 KGHSH, CDR2 LQKENI. This CDR3 is built from 15 residues. V lost 6 bases, J lost 5 bases, and 11 bases stayed unmatched. The CDR3 DNA sequence: TGTGCCAGCTCGCGAGTCCGGGACAGGGAGAACGAGCAGTACTTC. Protein: CASSRVRDRENEQYF.

The chain is built from TRBV7-6 and TRBJ1-2; unclear D gene. The CDR3 length is 13 residues. Germline CDR1 SGHVS, CDR2 FNYEAQ. The V gene lost 3 bases and the J gene lost 3 bases, with 8 bases spanning the gap. The CDR3 spells CASSFQGYYGYTF. The CDR3, as DNA: TGTGCCAGCAGCTTTCAAGGGTACTATGGCTACACCTTC.

This clone is a singleton in its sample. V usage is TRBV11-2 and J usage is TRBJ2-7; D is unresolved. The germline V gene encodes CDR1 SGHAT and CDR2 FQNNGV. The CDR3 has 13 amino acids. V lost 5 bases, J lost 4 bases, and 12 bases lay in between. CDR3 bases: TGTGCCAGCAGCCTCACCACCGGGTACGAGCAGTACTTC. Amino acid sequence: CASSLTTGYEQYF.

The CDR3 bases are TGTGCCACCAGCAATGGTGGCTACAATGAGCAGTTCTTC. Amino acid sequence: CATSNGGYNEQFF. This chain links TRBV15 with TRBJ2-1; no clear D. In germline, CDR1 is LNHNV, CDR2 YYDKDF (reference sequence). This CDR3 has 13 residues. Deletions cut 4 bases from V and 3 bases from J, with 7 bases between.

The chain combines TRBV7-6 with TRBJ2-1; 10 bases match TRBD2. CDR3 length: 15 amino acids. Unmatched junction bases numbered 4, after V lost 3 bases and J lost 5 bases. CDR1 is SGHVS and CDR2 is FNYEAQ in the germline V gene. As DNA, the CDR3 is TGTGCCAGCAGCTTTGAACTAGCGGGACACAATGAGCAGTTCTTC. This sequence encodes CASSFELAGHNEQFF.

The chain recombines TRBV10-1 with TRBJ2-7; D gene unclear. In germline, CDR1 is WNHNN, CDR2 SYGVQD (reference sequence). The CDR3 is made up of 12 amino acids. V gave up 3 bases and J gave up 2 bases, with 5 bases separating them. The CDR3: CASSDSAYEQYF. CDR3 sequence (DNA): TGCGCCAGCAGTGATTCCGCCTACGAGCAGTACTTC.

The chain is built from TRBV6-6 and TRBJ2-7; 9 bases map to TRBD1. J gave up 5 bases and V 8 bases, and 16 bases lay outside the gene matches. CDR3 size: 16 residues. Germline V CDR1 and CDR2: MNHNY, SVGAGI (reference sequence). CDR3 protein: CASRRPPGQGSNEQYF. The CDR3 bases are TGTGCCAGCCGACGCCCCCCGGGACAGGGCAGCAACGAGCAGTACTTC.

The genes are TRBV11-3 and TRBJ2-1; D is perhaps TRBD2 (6 bases). The CDR3 is 15 residues long. V was shortened by 1 base and J by 2 bases, with 9 bases between the two germline ends. In germline, CDR1 is SGHNT, CDR2 YENEEA. CDR3 sequence reads: CASSLGLVTYNEQFF. The CDR3 bases are TGTGCCAGCAGCTTAGGACTAGTGACCTACAATGAGCAGTTCTTC. The full variable domain, completed using reference TRBV11-3 and TRBJ2-1, is EAGVVQSPRYKIIEKKQPVAFWCNPISGHNTLYWYLQNLGQGPELLIRYENEEAVDDSQLPKDRFSAERLKGVDSTLKIQPAELGDSAVYLCASSLGLVTYNEQFFGPGTRLTVL.

To note about this clone: The sample contains more than one DNA sequence encoding this CDR3. The chain couples TRBV7-9 to TRBJ1-1; no clear D. The CDR3 covers 13 residues. CDR1 is SEHNR, CDR2 FQNEAQ, per germline (reference sequence). V was pared by 1 base and J by 1 base, with 4 bases between. The CDR3, as DNA: TGTGCCAGCAGCTTAGGGACGAACACTGAAGCTTTCTTT. It codes for CASSLGTNTEAFF.

The V call is TRBV7-9, the J call TRBJ2-7; D tentatively fits TRBD1 or TRBD2 (5 bases each). Germline CDR1 and CDR2: SEHNR and FQNEAQ (reference sequence). CDR3 size: 15 residues. V dropped 2 bases and J dropped 2 bases, with 13 bases sitting between them. The CDR3 DNA reads TGTGCCAGCAGCTTAAGTGGAGGACATGCCTACGAGCAGTACTTC. It specifies CASSLSGGHAYEQYF.

This rearrangement joins TRBV13 to TRBJ2-1, with 8 bases fitting TRBD1. Germline-derived CDR1 and CDR2 are PRHDT and FYEKMQ (reference sequence). The CDR3 spans 16 residues. Unmatched junction bases numbered 12, after V lost 7 bases and J lost 4 bases. This CDR3 reads CASTSDRTGKYNEQFF. Here the CDR3 DNA reads TGTGCCAGCACCTCCGATCGGACAGGGAAGTACAATGAGCAGTTCTTC. Based on the CDR3 plus reference TRBV13 and TRBJ2-1, the full variable domain is AAGVIQSPRHLIKEKRETATLKCYPIPRHDTVYWYQQGPGQDPQFLISFYEKMQSDKGSIPDRFSAQQFSDYHSELNMSSLELGDSALYFCASTSDRTGKYNEQFFGPGTRLTVL.

The V gene is TRBV14, the J gene TRBJ2-2; 7 bases map to TRBD2. The CDR3 is made up of 14 amino acids. Trimming took 1 base from V and 6 from J; bases not matched to a gene: 2. The V gene's germline CDR1 is SGHDN and CDR2 FVKESK. CDR3 in DNA: TGTGCCAGCAGCCAAGGGGCGGGAGCCGGGGAGCTGTTTTTT. Protein sequence: CASSQGAGAGELFF. The variable domain in full, with the rest retrieved from reference TRBV14 and TRBJ2-2, is EAGVTQFPSHSVIEKGQTVTLRCDPISGHDNLYWYRRVMGKEIKFLLHFVKESKQDESGMPNNRFLAERTGGTYSTLKVQPAELEDSGVYFCASSQGAGAGELFFGEGSRLTVL.

The chain employs TRBV5-1 and TRBJ2-1; 12 bases match TRBD2. The junction had 9 bases not matched to a gene; V was cut back by 0 bases and J by 5 bases. This CDR3 spans 18 amino acids. Germline assignment: CDR1 SGHRS and CDR2 YFSETQ. As DNA, the CDR3 is TGCGCCAGCAGCTTGGGACTAGCGGGAGAGTGGGCGAACAATGAGCAGTTCTTC. Translating gives CASSLGLAGEWANNEQFF. Complete variable domain (other parts from reference TRBV5-1 and TRBJ2-1): KAGVTQTPRYLIKTRGQQVTLSCSPISGHRSVSWYQQTPGQGLQFLFEYFSETQRNKGNFPGRFSGRQFSNSRSEMNVSTLELGDSALYLCASSLGLAGEWANNEQFFGPGTRLTVL.